The present entry profiles one TCR beta chain with its context. Its antigen is currently unknown. Extracted RNA was reverse transcribed, and the resulting cDNA served as sequencing template. Assay: immunoSEQ multiplex PCR; the TCRdb copy retains only in-frame clones and omits some. The sample holds over 150,000 clones, 60% to 70% seen once. This sample is part of a study of CD8+ T cells in alopecia areata. Study findings and constraints: An increase in clonality over normal scalp was evident in lesional scalp, especially alopecia totalis/universalis.

The treatment was: oral pan-JAK inhibitor, 5-10 mg twice daily. The V and J ends lost 0 bases and 8 bases respectively, with 4 bases between them. Germline V lookup: CDR1 GTSNPN, CDR2 SVGIG (reference sequence). CDR3 length: 10 residues. The chain uses TRBV30 and TRBJ1-1, with D hard to call. The clonotype comes from a human donor with alopecia areata. This sample comprised CD4+ T cells sorted from blood, obtained at week 4, from a patient treated with tofacitinib. Written as DNA, the CDR3 is TGTGCCTGGAGTGTAGGAGAAGCTTTCTTT. Protein sequence: CAWSVGEAFF.